The text below deals with one T cell receptor (beta chain). Its cognate antigen is unknown. Assay used: immunoSEQ multiplex PCR; TCRdb lists only in-frame clones, some missing. The repertoire includes around 110,000 clones, 90% of them detected once, and more than 0.15% sits in the top ten. The sample originates from a study of graft-versus-host responses after intestinal transplantation. At the level of the study: Anti-thymocyte globulin induction preceded 2 to 4 years of tacrolimus and steroid maintenance in all recipients.

CDR1 is PRHDT, CDR2 FYEKMQ, per germline (reference sequence). The V end lost 5 bases, the J end lost 0 bases, and 11 bases lay between the germline ends. There are 16 residues in the CDR3. Overall study findings and caveats: In recipient marrow, GvH clones were found, and some appeared first in ileum or blood.

The sequenced sample was unstimulated CD4+ T cells sorted from spleen or lymph node cells, obtained before intestinal transplant. This clonotype originated in a human donor who received an intestinal transplant. This chain links TRBV13 with TRBJ1-6, with D uncertain. The CDR3 region has the DNA TGTGCCAGCAGCCTACTTCTTAGCTCCTATAATTCACCCCTCCACTTT. Protein product: CASSLLLSSYNSPLHF.